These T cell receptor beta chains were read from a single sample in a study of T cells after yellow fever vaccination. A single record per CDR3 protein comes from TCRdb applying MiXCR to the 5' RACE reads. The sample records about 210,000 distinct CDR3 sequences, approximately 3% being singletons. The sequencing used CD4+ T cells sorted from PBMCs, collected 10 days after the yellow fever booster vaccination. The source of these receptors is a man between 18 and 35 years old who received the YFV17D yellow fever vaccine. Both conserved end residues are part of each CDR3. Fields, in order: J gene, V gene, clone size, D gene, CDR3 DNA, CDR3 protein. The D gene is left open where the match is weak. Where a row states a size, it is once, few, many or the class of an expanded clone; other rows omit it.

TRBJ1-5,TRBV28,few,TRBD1,TGTGCCAGCAGTTTTCTAGGACAGGGAGACAATCAGCCCCAGCATTTT,CASSFLGQGDNQPQHF
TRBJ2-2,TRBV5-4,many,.,TGTGCCAGCAGCTTTGGCGCCTGGAACACCGGGGAGCTGTTTTTT,CASSFGAWNTGELFF
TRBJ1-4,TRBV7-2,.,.,TGTGCCAGCAGCTTAGCGCACAGGGTGGGTGAAAAACTGTTTTTT,CASSLAHRVGEKLFF
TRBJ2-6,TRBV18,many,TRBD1,TGTGCCAGCTCACCACAGGGACAGGGTATCGCTGGGGCCAACGTCCTGACTTTC,CASSPQGQGIAGANVLTF
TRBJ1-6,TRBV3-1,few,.,TGTGCCAGCAGCCAAGAGGGGTTACGATCACCCCTCCACTTT,CASSQEGLRSPLHF
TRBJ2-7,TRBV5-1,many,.,TGCGCCAGCAGCTTGCGTCCCCCCTACGAGCAGTACTTC,CASSLRPPYEQYF
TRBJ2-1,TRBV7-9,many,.,TGTGCCAGCAGCTCCCCTCCCTCGGACGGGGACAATGAGCAGTTCTTC,CASSSPPSDGDNEQFF
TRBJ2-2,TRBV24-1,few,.,TGTGCCACCAGTTCGAACACCGGGGAGCTGTTTTTT,CATSSNTGELFF
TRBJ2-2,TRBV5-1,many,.,TGCGCCAGCAGCTTGGCCGGCTGGGGCGGCACCGGGGAGCTGTTTTTT,CASSLAGWGGTGELFF
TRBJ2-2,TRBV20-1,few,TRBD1,TGCAGTGCTAGAGATAAAAACACAGGGGATATTTCCGGGGAGCTGTTTTTT,CSARDKNTGDISGELFF
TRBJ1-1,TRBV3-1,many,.,TGTGCCAGCAGCTGGGCAACAAACACTGAAGCTTTCTTT,CASSWATNTEAFF
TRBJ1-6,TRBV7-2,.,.,TGTGCCGGCAGGAGCTTCTATAATTCACCCCTCCACTTT,CAGRSFYNSPLHF
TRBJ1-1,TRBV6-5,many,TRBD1,TGTGCCAGCAGTCGACAGGGGCTCGGGTACACTGAAGCTTTCTTT,CASSRQGLGYTEAFF
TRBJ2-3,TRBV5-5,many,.,TGTGCCAGCAGCTCGACCACAGATACGCAGTATTTT,CASSSTTDTQYF
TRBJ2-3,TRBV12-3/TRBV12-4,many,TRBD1,TGTGCCAGCAGTTTATTGGGCAGGGGGCTCTCGACGGGCACAGATACGCAGTATTTT,CASSLLGRGLSTGTDTQYF
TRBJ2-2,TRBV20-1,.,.,TGCAGTGCTAGCCGGAGAACCAACACCGGGGAGCTGTTTTTT,CSASRRTNTGELFF
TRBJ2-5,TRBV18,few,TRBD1,TGTGCCAGCTCACCACCCCGGGACAGCCAAGAGACCCAGTACTTC,CASSPPRDSQETQYF
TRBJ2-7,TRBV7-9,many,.,TGTGCCAGCAGCTTCCGGCAAGCCTACGAGCAGTACTTC,CASSFRQAYEQYF
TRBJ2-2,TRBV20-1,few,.,TGCAGTGCTAGAGGGGGCTTCACCGGGGAGCTGTTTTTT,CSARGGFTGELFF
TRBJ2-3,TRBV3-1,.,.,TGTGCCAGCAGCCCGCTTGGCGGATCGGATGTTAGGTATTTT,CASSPLGGSDVRYF
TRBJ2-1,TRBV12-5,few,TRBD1,TGTGCTAGTGCCAAGACGGGACAGGCAACCTACAATGAGCAGTTCTTC,CASAKTGQATYNEQFF
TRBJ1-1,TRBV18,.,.,TGTGCCAGCTCACAACAGGTTTCCAACCCTGAAGCTTTCTTT,CASSQQVSNPEAFF
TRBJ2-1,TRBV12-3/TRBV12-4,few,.,TGTGCCAGCAGTTCCAAGGTCTACAATGAGCAGTTCTTC,CASSSKVYNEQFF
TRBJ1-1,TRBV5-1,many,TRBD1,TGCGCCAGCAGCTATGACGGGACAGGGGCCGTTGAAGCTTTCTTT,CASSYDGTGAVEAFF
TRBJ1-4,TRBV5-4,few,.,TGTGCCAGCAGCTTCGCGGATAATGAAAAACTGTTTTTT,CASSFADNEKLFF
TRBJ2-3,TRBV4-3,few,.,TGCGCCAGCAGCGCCAGGGAGCAGTCTAGCACAGATACGCAGTATTTT,CASSAREQSSTDTQYF
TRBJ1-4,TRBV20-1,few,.,TGCAGTGCTGAGGGGGGTGGAGGGGAAAAACTGTTTTTT,CSAEGGGGEKLFF
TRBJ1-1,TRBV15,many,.,TGTGCCACCAGCAGAGATGTACAGGGCCCTGAAGCTTTCTTT,CATSRDVQGPEAFF
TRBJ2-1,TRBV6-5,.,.,TGTGCCAGCAGTTACTCGAGGCTTAGCGCATATGAGCAGTTCTTC,CASSYSRLSAYEQFF
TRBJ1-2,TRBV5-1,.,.,TGCGCCAGCAGCCCCATAGGGGAATCCTATGGCTACACCTTC,CASSPIGESYGYTF
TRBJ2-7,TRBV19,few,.,TGTGCCAGTAGTCTAGGGCAGAACAACTACGAGCAGTACTTC,CASSLGQNNYEQYF
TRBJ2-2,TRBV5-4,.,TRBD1,TGTGCCAGCGGATTAACAGGGGGCGGTGGCACCGGGGAGCTGTTTTTT,CASGLTGGGGTGELFF
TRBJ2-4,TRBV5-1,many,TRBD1,TGCGCCAGCAGCTCCACAGGGACATCCTTTACAGGGGACATTCAGTACTTC,CASSSTGTSFTGDIQYF
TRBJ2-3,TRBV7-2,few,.,TGTGCCAGCAGCTTAGATTGGGGGGAGGATACGCAGTATTTT,CASSLDWGEDTQYF
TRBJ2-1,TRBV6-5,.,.,TGTGCCAGCAGTTACTGGGAAGACAATGAGCAGTTCTTC,CASSYWEDNEQFF
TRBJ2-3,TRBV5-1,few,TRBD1,TGCGCCAGCAGCTCAGGGACAGCTTTTATCACAGATACGCAGTATTTT,CASSSGTAFITDTQYF
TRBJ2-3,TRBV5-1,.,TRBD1,TGCGCCAGCAGCCCGACAGGGCCCACAGATACGCAGTATTTT,CASSPTGPTDTQYF